This TCR beta chain is from a study of cytomegalovirus exposure and HLA in healthy donors. On the study more broadly: Later analysis reported that the roughly 120 validation repertoires shared the platform of the approximately 620 first-cohort repertoires. Points from the study as a whole: It was reportedly the case that the classifier diagnosed cytomegalovirus status with high specificity and sensitivity.

The CDR3 runs 17 residues. CDR1 and CDR2 (germline): SGHRS, YFSETQ. V dropped 4 bases and J dropped 6 bases, with 24 bases sitting between them. Comments on this clone: No antigen is known for it.

The method was immunoSEQ multiplex PCR; TCRdb's version includes in-frame clones alone and lacks a portion of them. Of 190,000 or so clones listed, roughly four fifths are singletons. V gene TRBV5-1 combines with J gene TRBJ2-3, with a tentative D call TRBD2 (7 bases). Sequenced: PBMCs. This clonotype originated in a woman aged 18 to 35 in good health and CMV-seropositive. The CDR3 reads CASSPRPGGSGGDTQYF. The CDR3 region has the DNA TGCGCCAGCAGCCCACGGCCGGGGGGCTCCGGAGGGGATACGCAGTATTTT.